This TCR beta chain came from a study of regulatory T cells in long-lasting Graves disease (dated by TCRdb to the early 2020s). General notes on the study: To count as having persistent Graves' disease, a patient had to have received antithyroid drug treatment for over 5 years with TSH receptor autoantibodies remaining persistently positive. Persistent Graves' disease patients in the clinical cohort had taken antithyroid drugs for around 11 years on average. Peripheral blood TCR sequencing and RNA sequencing compared persistent Graves' disease patients with newly diagnosed Graves' disease patients. The study took place in China and was registered as a clinical trial. A total of roughly 35 samples underwent TCR sequencing: around 13 from persistent and 20 from newly diagnosed Graves' disease patients.

Taken with the paper, the label for time point translates to: persistent/refractory GD, antithyroid drugs over 5 years with positive TRAb. For both TCR sequencing and RNA sequencing, RNA was extracted from PBMCs in TRIzol. The diagnosis of Graves' disease followed American Thyroid Association guidelines. Recruitment of patients was carried out at an endocrinology department in Xi'an, China. Each patient gave approximately 9.7 milliliters of peripheral blood, collected in an EDTA anticoagulant tube. Ficoll Paque Plus density gradient separation was used to isolate PBMCs, and no additional T cell sorting was done. An Agilent 2100 Bioanalyzer and agarose gel were used to assess RNA quality, and a NanoDrop 2000 was used to measure RNA concentration. This clonotype was seen a few times. Its antigen target is currently unknown. No much larger clone exists at a distance of one base, and base qualities are not known.

To prepare the library, multiplex PCR was applied. Sequencing was carried out with an Illumina HiSeq 4000. To build TCR beta libraries, CDR3 regions were amplified by Arm-PCR using iRepertoire HTBI primers. Before sequencing, the PCR products went through gel purification. The authors' analysis ran thus. Gene usage analysis of CDR3 amino acid clonotypes used the roughly 62 TRBV and around 13 TRBJ segments found across samples. Filtered high-quality paired reads were merged into contigs using COPE and FqMerger. BLAST was used to align contigs to IMGT TRBV, TRBD and TRBJ reference genes, and CDR3 was defined according to IMGT. Clonotypes above 0.1% frequency were classified as highly expanded clones. Shannon entropy was used to measure repertoire diversity, and the Gini coefficient was used to measure V-J evenness. A clonotype found in more than one individual was treated as public. Using fastp at Q25 and MiXCR, TCRdb reprocessed the public reads and kept productive beta chains. For every CDR3 protein sequence, its rows merge into one entry that carries the most common genes and DNA. The V and J calls were determined by TCRdb, not by the authors. The table for this sample lists over 300,000 distinct CDR3 sequences; about 20% of them were counted only once. Together, the top ten hold approximately 31% of the sample.

The germline V gene gives CDR1 as SGHDT and CDR2 as YYEEEE. From cysteine to phenylalanine, the CDR3 is 17 amino acids long. The only DNA kept is the CDR3, 51 bases in frame from the first base. V is reduced by 3 bases and J by 9 bases, leaving a spacing of 22 bases between them. What the study reported, not specific to this receptor: The authors acknowledged the small sample size as a limitation that may reduce accuracy. Sequencing and analysis were limited to the TCR beta chain. Preferential use of TRBV28, TRBJ1-2 and TRBJ2-5 was observed in persistent disease, whereas TRBV20-1 and TRBJ2-1 were favored in newly diagnosed disease. Persistent Graves' disease patients showed lower TCR Shannon entropy and fewer highly expanded clones than newly diagnosed patients, suggesting clonal expansion. More public clonotypes were shared among persistent patients (roughly 2,900) than among newly diagnosed patients (more than 900). Because the primary lesion, thyroid tissue, could not be accessed, the study looked at peripheral blood alone.

This sequence uses TRBV5-6 and TRBJ1-6; a confident D gene designation cannot be given. This TCR was sampled from a female donor with Graves disease. Sequencing was performed on peripheral blood mononuclear cells (PBMCs), taken when the disease was refractory, from a patient treated with antithyroid drugs. The DNA sequence is given as TGTGCCAGCAGCTCCCTCGGCTTGGGCTTACAATTTTCACCCCTCCACTTT. This sequence encodes CASSSLGLGLQFSPLHF.